Included here is one TCR beta chain sequence, with context. This CDR3 is also generated by other DNA sequences in the sample. In the original workflow: The authors estimated nucleated cell counts from reference gene primer amplification. Only in-frame clones appear in the TCRdb table, and some are missing; sequencing was by immunoSEQ multiplex PCR. V, J and clone size were drawn from that table, and D and trimming were deduced from the DNA. The sample has about 250,000 clones; roughly 84% are singletons. The sample belongs to a study of blood T cell repertoires in COVID-19. Turning to the study itself: The study drew acute and convalescent COVID-19 samples from the United States, Italy and Spain. PBMCs, B-cell-depleted T cells, or T cells were the source of the cDNA or gDNA that made up the material.

V lost 5 bases to trimming and J lost 4 bases; unmatched junction nucleotides: 4. This CDR3 spans 13 amino acids. This clonotype was sampled from a man in his forties with acute or convalescent COVID-19. The source material was peripheral blood. The V call is TRBV12-3 or TRBV12-4, the J call TRBJ1-1; 7 nucleotides align to TRBD1. The CDR3: CASSQYRGTEAFF. The CDR3 DNA follows: TGTGCCAGCAGTCAGTACAGGGGCACTGAAGCTTTCTTT.